This note documents a single T cell receptor (beta chain) sequence. In this sample, this clonotype turned up many times. It lacks a known antigen. Base quality data are lacking; no much larger clone is found one base away. The cysteine opens and the phenylalanine closes a CDR3 of 13 amino acids. Of the read, only the CDR3 DNA is kept; its 39 bases are in frame from base 1. The V end loses 3 bases and the J end loses 7 bases, and a stretch of 12 bases separates them. CDR1 and CDR2 are drawn from the germline V gene (reference sequence): LGHDT, YNNKEL. The data were taken from a study of T cells in Graves' hyperthyroidism and ophthalmopathy (dated by TCRdb to between 2019 and 2020). Background for the entire study: To identify distinguishing TCR V-J signatures, a discovery cohort of roughly 100 patients was used, comprising fewer than 45 with Graves' ophthalmopathy and around 60 with stable Graves' hyperthyroidism. Prospective prediction of ophthalmopathy was tested in an independent validation cohort of 18 to 20 hyperthyroidism patients and some 17 patients who later progressed to ophthalmopathy. The roughly 91 discovery patients were randomly split 7:3 into training and test sets. Thyroid tissue and blood T-cell repertoires from six Graves' hyperthyroidism patients were also compared in the study. Once sampling was done, hyperthyroidism patients were given methimazole at a starting dose of 30 mg daily, whereas ophthalmopathy patients were given high-dose intravenous methylprednisolone. According to the paper, TCR Vbeta CDR3 sequencing was carried out on about 140 peripheral blood samples, which came from around 43 ophthalmopathy, about 75 hyperthyroidism and some 17 progressor patients. Study-level results and caveats: Most expanded thyroid clonotypes (frequency above 0.001) were also detected in blood, suggesting blood repertoires may reflect thyroid immune responses. Sample size was not statistically predetermined, and blinding of investigators to group allocation was not performed. A 13 V-J signature model separated ophthalmopathy from stable hyperthyroidism, with approximately 87% sensitivity and approximately 81% specificity in cross-validation and 80%/75% in testing. In validation, the model predicted progression to ophthalmopathy with roughly 66% sensitivity and approximately 78% specificity, a median of 6.5 months before onset.

The TCR beta CDR3 regions were amplified from the RNA transcripts. For the first round of RT-PCR on the TCR CDR3, the HTBI primer set was used together with the Qiagen OneStep RT-PCR kit. A second multiplex PCR round built the libraries, followed by size selection and purification. Paired-end sequencing of the libraries was performed with 100 bp reads on an Illumina HiSeq2000. Concerning the study's data processing: SOAPnuke was used to process the raw data, removing reads that contained adapters or uncalled bases, had a mean Phred below 15, or lacked an exact match to the constant primer or identifier. COPE v1.2.5 was used to merge the high-quality paired reads, and each unique nucleotide sequence was defined as a clonotype. MiTCR v1.1 was used to align the clonotypes against IMGT TRBV, TRBD and TRBJ reference segments. Analysis was restricted to V-J combinations with a frequency above 0.0001, which covered 99% to 99.2% of repertoires. The TCS score was defined as F50 (clonal expansion) divided by E x V (chaos), with BLOSUM62-based TCRdist calculated between CDR3 peptides within each V-J. Welch's t-statistics and random forest reduced around 520 V-J features to 10 to 15, which were used in a naive Bayes classifier (R e1071). The Morisita-Horn index was used to measure how similar the thyroid and blood repertoires were. In-frame beta chains were kept once TCRdb had trimmed the public reads at Q25 with fastp and called clones with MiXCR. Rows with a matching CDR3 protein are joined into one entry that keeps the most common DNA and genes. The V and J calls and clone size are TCRdb's, not the authors'. The sample records roughly 500,000 distinct CDR3 sequences, over 45% of which are singletons. About two fifths of the sample rests with the top ten.

Exclusion was applied to patients with uncontrolled infections, other autoimmune diseases, pregnancy or lactation. Diagnoses were established on the basis of clinical symptoms, serum thyroxine and TRAb, thyroid ultrasound, and orbital computed tomography. Total RNA was extracted with Trizol reagent, and quality was checked on an Agilent 2100 Bioanalyzer. The V and J genes are TRBV3-1 and TRBJ2-5, and perhaps TRBD2 as D gene, on 5 matching bases. The material sequenced was peripheral blood or thyroid tissue (not recorded which). The TCR sequence derives from an adult woman with Graves' disease, either hyperthyroidism or ophthalmopathy (not recorded which). The DNA sequence is given as TGTGCCAGCAGCCACGGAGTCCGGGGGACCCAGTACTTC. It translates as CASSHGVRGTQYF.